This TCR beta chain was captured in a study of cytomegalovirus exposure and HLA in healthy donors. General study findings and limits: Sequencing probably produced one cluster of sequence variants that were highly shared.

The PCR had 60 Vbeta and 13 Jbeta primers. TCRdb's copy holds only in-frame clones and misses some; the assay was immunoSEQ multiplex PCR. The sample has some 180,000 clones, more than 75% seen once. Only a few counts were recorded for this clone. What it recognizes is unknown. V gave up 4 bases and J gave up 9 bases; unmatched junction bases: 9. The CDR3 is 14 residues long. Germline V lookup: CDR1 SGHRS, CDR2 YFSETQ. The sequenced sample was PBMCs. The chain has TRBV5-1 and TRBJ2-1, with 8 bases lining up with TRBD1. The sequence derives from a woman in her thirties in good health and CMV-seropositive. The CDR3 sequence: CASSLGQGSGEQFF. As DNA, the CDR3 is TGCGCCAGCAGCCTCGGACAGGGTTCAGGTGAGCAGTTCTTC. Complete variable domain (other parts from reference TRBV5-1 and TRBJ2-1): KAGVTQTPRYLIKTRGQQVTLSCSPISGHRSVSWYQQTPGQGLQFLFEYFSETQRNKGNFPGRFSGRQFSNSRSEMNVSTLELGDSALYLCASSLGQGSGEQFFGPGTRLTVL.